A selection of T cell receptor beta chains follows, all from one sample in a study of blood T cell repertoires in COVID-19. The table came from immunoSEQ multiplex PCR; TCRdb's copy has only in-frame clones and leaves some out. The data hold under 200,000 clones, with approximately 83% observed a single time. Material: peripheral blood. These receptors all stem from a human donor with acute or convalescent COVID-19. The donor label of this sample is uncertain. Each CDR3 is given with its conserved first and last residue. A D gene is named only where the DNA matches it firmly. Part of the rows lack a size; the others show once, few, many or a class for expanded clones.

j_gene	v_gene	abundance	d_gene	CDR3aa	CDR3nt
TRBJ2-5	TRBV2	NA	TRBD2	CASSTGLAGGGETQYF	TGTGCCAGCAGCACCGGACTAGCGGGAGGGGGGGAGACCCAGTACTTC
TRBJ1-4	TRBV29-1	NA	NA	CSVGEAEKLFF	TGCAGCGTTGGGGAGGCCGAAAAACTGTTTTTT
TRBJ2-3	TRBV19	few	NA	CASSQGDTDTQYF	TGTGCCAGTTCACAGGGAGACACAGATACGCAGTATTTT
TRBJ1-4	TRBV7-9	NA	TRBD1	CASSARDRGSNEKLFF	TGTGCCAGCAGCGCCCGGGACAGGGGCTCTAATGAAAAACTGTTTTTT
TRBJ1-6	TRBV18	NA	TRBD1	CASSPATGGGWSPLHF	TGTGCCAGCTCACCAGCTACAGGGGGAGGATGGTCACCCCTCCACTTT
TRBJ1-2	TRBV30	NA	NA	CAWRPTGGGSGYTF	TGTGCCTGGAGACCGACCGGGGGGGGCTCCGGCTACACCTTC
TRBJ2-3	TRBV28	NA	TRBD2	CASPLTSGITDTQYF	TGTGCCAGCCCTTTGACTAGCGGGATCACAGATACGCAGTATTTT
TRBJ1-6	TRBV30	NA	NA	CAWSLARAYSSYNSPLHF	TGTGCCTGGAGTCTCGCCAGGGCTTATAGCTCCTATAATTCACCCCTCCACTTT
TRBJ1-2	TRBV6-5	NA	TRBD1	CATGTGESGYTF	TGTGCCACCGGGACAGGGGAAAGTGGCTACACCTTC
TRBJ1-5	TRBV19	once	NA	CASRGPLGNQPQHF	TGTGCCAGTCGGGGTCCCTTGGGCAATCAGCCCCAGCATTTT
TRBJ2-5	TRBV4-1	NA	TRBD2	CASSQERLAHETQYF	TGCGCCAGCAGCCAAGAGCGACTAGCGCATGAGACCCAGTACTTC
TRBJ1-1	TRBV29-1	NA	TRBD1	CSAYRGQGTEAFF	TGCAGCGCTTACAGGGGGCAAGGCACTGAAGCTTTCTTT
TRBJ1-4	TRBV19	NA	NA	CATSAREVDEKLFF	TGTGCCACCTCAGCCAGGGAGGTGGACGAAAAACTGTTTTTT
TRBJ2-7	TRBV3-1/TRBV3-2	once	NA	CASSRGPIHPGDF	TGTGCCAGCAGCCGGGGCCCTATCCACCCTGGGGACTTC
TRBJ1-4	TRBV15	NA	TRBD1	CATSRSDRGTNEKLFF	TGTGCCACCAGCAGATCGGACAGGGGAACTAATGAAAAACTGTTTTTT
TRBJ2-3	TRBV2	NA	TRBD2	CASSVPIAGGTDTQYF	TGTGCCAGCAGTGTGCCGATAGCGGGAGGCACAGATACGCAGTATTTT